This TCR beta chain derives from a study of graft-versus-host responses after intestinal transplantation. In germline, CDR1 is MNHEY, CDR2 SMNVEV (reference sequence). With 1 base clipped from V and 1 base from J, the junction kept 1 base outside the gene matches. The CDR3 has 14 amino acids. Data came from immunoSEQ multiplex PCR; TCRdb stores just in-frame clones and leaves some out. The sample gives about 81,000 clones, about 88% of which show up once; less than 0.4% is in the top ten. With respect to this clone: Its target is unknown.

This TCR derives from a human donor who received an intestinal transplant. The chain is built from TRBV27 and TRBJ2-7; 7 bases map to TRBD1. The sample in question was unstimulated CD4+ T cells sorted from spleen or lymph node cells, obtained before intestinal transplant. The CDR3 here is CASSLLTGSYEQYF. CDR3 bases: TGTGCCAGCAGTTTATTGACAGGGTCCTACGAGCAGTACTTC.